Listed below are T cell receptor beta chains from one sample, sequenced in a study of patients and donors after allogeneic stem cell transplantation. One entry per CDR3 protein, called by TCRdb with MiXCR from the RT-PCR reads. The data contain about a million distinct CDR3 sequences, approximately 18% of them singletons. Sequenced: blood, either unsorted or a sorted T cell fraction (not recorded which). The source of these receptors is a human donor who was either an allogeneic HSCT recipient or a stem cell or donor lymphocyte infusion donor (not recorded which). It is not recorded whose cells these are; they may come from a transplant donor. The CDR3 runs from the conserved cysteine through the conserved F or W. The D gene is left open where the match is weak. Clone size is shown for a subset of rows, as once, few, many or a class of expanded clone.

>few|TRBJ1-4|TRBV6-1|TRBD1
CASRPRDSNEKLFF
TGTGCCAGCAGGCCTCGGGACAGTAATGAAAAACTGTTTTTT
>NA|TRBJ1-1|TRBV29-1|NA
CSVEDLAGFTEAFF
TGCAGCGTTGAAGATTTGGCAGGGTTCACTGAAGCTTTCTTT
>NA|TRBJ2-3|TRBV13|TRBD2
CASARGGTIGTDTQYF
TGTGCCAGCGCAAGAGGAGGGACTATCGGAACAGATACGCAGTATTTT
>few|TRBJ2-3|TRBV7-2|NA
CASSLDGTHTDTQYF
TGTGCCAGCAGCTTAGACGGGACGCACACAGATACGCAGTATTTT
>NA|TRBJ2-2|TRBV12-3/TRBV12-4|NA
CASSLFGNFANTGELFF
TGTGCCAGCAGCCTCTTCGGGAATTTCGCGAACACCGGGGAGCTGTTTTTT
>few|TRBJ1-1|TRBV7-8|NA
CASSLAVTPRGFKNTEAFF
TGTGCCAGCAGCTTAGCGGTGACTCCTCGAGGGTTTAAGAACACTGAAGCTTTCTTT
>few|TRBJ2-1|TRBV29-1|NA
CSLTGRNEQFF
TGCAGCTTAACAGGGCGCAATGAGCAGTTCTTC
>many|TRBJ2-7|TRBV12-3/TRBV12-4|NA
CASSLAGHSSYEQYF
TGTGCCAGCAGTTTAGCGGGCCATAGCTCCTACGAGCAGTACTTC
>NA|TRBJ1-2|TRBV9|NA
CASSEIQRPYGYTF
TGTGCCAGCAGCGAAATCCAGCGTCCGTATGGCTACACCTTC
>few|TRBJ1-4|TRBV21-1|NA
CASINRDLNEKLFF
TGTGCCAGCATCAACCGGGACCTTAATGAAAAACTGTTTTTT
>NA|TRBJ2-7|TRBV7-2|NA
CASSLDRFEQYF
TGTGCCAGCAGCTTAGACAGGTTCGAGCAGTACTTC
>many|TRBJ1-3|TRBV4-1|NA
CASSQDPGSGNTIYF
TGCGCCAGCAGCCAAGATCCAGGCTCTGGAAACACCATATATTTT
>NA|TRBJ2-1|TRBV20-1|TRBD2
CSASSLLAGGVGEQFF
TGCAGTGCTAGTTCCCTTCTAGCGGGGGGGGTTGGCGAGCAGTTCTTC
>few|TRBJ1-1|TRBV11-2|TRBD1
CASNITDRGNTEAFF
TGTGCCAGCAACATCACGGACAGGGGGAACACTGAAGCTTTCTTT
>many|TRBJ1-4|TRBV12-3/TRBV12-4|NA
CASSLGGDSEKLFF
TGTGCCAGCAGTTTAGGAGGGGATTCTGAAAAACTGTTTTTT
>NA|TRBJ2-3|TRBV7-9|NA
CASSLPGGKGDTQYF
TGTGCCAGCAGCTTACCGGGGGGCAAGGGAGATACGCAGTATTTT
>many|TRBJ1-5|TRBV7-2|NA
CASSLGRVGQPQHF
TGTGCCAGCAGCTTAGGTAGGGTAGGTCAGCCCCAGCATTTT
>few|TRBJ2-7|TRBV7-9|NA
CASRDGQVAYEQYF
TGTGCCAGCCGGGATGGGCAGGTTGCCTACGAGCAGTACTTC
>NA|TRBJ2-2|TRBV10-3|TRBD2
CAIRPHLAGGGTGELFF
TGTGCCATCAGGCCCCATCTAGCGGGAGGAGGTACCGGGGAGCTGTTTTTT
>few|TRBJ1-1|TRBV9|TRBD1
CASSGLDRDDTEAFF
TGTGCCAGCAGCGGCCTGGACAGGGACGACACTGAAGCTTTCTTT
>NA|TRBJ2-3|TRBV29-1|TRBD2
CSAVPGLKSTDTQYF
TGCAGCGCCGTCCCGGGACTAAAAAGCACAGATACGCAGTATTTT
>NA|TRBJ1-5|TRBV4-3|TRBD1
CASSQYDREEGQPQHF
TGCGCCAGCAGCCAATATGACAGGGAGGAGGGTCAGCCCCAGCATTTT
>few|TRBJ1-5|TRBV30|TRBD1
CAWSDFGTGRSQHF
TGTGCCTGGAGTGATTTCGGGACAGGGCGTTCCCAGCATTTT
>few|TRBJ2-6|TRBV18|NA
CASSPPRVTGANVLTF
TGTGCCAGCTCACCACCGCGAGTAACTGGGGCCAACGTCCTGACTTTC
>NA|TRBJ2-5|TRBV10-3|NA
CAISESHSTLETQYF
TGTGCCATCAGTGAGTCCCACTCTACCCTAGAGACCCAGTACTTC
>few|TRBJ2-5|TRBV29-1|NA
CSVDGRGPSETQYF
TGCAGCGTTGACGGCAGGGGACCCTCAGAGACCCAGTACTTC
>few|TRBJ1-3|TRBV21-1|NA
CARSQSPRGNTIYF
TGTGCCAGGTCCCAAAGCCCCCGGGGAAACACCATATATTTT
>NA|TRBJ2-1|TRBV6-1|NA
CASSTIRGSSYNEQFF
TGTGCCAGCAGCACCATCCGGGGGAGCTCCTACAATGAGCAGTTCTTC
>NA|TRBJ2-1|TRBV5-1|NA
CASSLEGDSSYNEQFF
TGCGCCAGCAGCTTGGAAGGGGATAGCTCCTACAATGAGCAGTTCTTC
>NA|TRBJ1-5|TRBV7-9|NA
CASSVGLEGQPQHF
TGTGCCAGCAGCGTCGGACTGGAGGGGCAGCCCCAGCATTTT
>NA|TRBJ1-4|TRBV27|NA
CASSLYLTEKLFF
TGTGCCAGCAGTTTATATTTGACTGAAAAACTGTTTTTT
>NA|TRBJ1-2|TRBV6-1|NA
CASSTSGTAYGYTF
TGTGCCAGCAGTACATCCGGGACGGCCTATGGCTACACCTTC
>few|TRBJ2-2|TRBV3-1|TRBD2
CASSLGGAGNTGELFF
TGTGCCAGCAGCCTTGGGGGAGCGGGAAACACCGGGGAGCTGTTTTTT
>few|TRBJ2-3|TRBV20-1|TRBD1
CSARGETGASDTQYF
TGCAGTGCTAGAGGGGAGACAGGGGCATCAGATACGCAGTATTTT
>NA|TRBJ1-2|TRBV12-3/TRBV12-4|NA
CASSFRHNYGYTF
TGTGCCAGCAGTTTTCGGCATAACTATGGCTACACCTTC
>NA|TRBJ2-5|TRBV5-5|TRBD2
CASSLLAGPSETQYF
TGTGCCAGCAGCTTACTAGCGGGACCCTCGGAGACCCAGTACTTC
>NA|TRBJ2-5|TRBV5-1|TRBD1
CASSPGTEIYQETQYF
TGCGCCAGCAGCCCTGGGACAGAAATTTACCAAGAGACCCAGTACTTC
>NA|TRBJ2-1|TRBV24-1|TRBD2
CATSEGGLASAYNEQFF
TGTGCCACCAGTGAGGGGGGACTAGCGTCAGCTTACAATGAGCAGTTCTTC
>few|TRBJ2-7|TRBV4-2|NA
CASSQSRGGRTYEQYF
TGTGCCAGCAGCCAGTCCAGAGGGGGTAGAACCTACGAGCAGTACTTC
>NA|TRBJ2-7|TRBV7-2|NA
CASSPPGVMSSYEQYF
TGTGCCAGCAGCCCTCCGGGGGTCATGAGCTCCTACGAGCAGTACTTC
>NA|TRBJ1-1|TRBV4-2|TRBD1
CASSTTGATEAFF
TGTGCCAGCAGCACTACAGGGGCGACTGAAGCTTTCTTT
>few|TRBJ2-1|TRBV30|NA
CAWSPRDHYNEQFF
TGTGCCTGGAGTCCTCGGGACCATTACAATGAGCAGTTCTTC
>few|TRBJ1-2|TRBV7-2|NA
CASSPRTDLYGYTF
TGTGCCAGCAGCCCTCGGACGGATCTCTATGGCTACACCTTC
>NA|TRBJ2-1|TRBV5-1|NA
CASSPREGGFGSEEQFF
TGCGCCAGCAGCCCGAGGGAAGGCGGATTTGGTTCAGAGGAGCAGTTCTTC
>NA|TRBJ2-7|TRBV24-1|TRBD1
CATSDSGTGRYEQYF
TGTGCCACCAGTGATTCCGGGACAGGGCGGTACGAGCAGTACTTC
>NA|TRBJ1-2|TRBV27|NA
CASSYLGGGYTF
TGTGCCAGCAGTTACTTAGGGGGTGGCTACACCTTC